The clone carrying this T cell receptor beta chain was detected once. Its antigen is unknown. V gave up 4 bases and J gave up 8 bases; unmatched junction bases: 13. CDR1 SGDLS and CDR2 YYNGEE come from the germline V gene. The CDR3 runs to 16 residues. Measured with immunoSEQ multiplex PCR; TCRdb has only the in-frame clones, and not every one. The sample shows around 810 clones, 81% of them seen only once. This specimen belongs to a study of follicular helper T cells after annual influenza vaccination. As to time point: 2015-2016 season, 7 days after influenza vaccination. Study conclusions and caveats: Day 7 ICOS+CD38+ clones were most often found later in ICOS-CD38- cTfh cells.

The receptor was isolated from an adult who received the influenza vaccine. The gene calls are TRBV9 and TRBJ1-4, with 8 bases fitting TRBD1. Sequencing used CXCR5+ CD38+ circulating T follicular helper cells from blood, obtained 7 days after influenza vaccination. Subset given: circulating Tfh, non-naive CD4+CXCR5+PD-1+ (ICOS+CD38+ or ICOS-CD38-). As DNA, the CDR3 is TGTGCCAGCAGCATCCAACTCGGACAGGGTGGAGAAAAACTGTTTTTT. It codes for CASSIQLGQGGEKLFF.